These 9 T cell receptor beta chains were sequenced from one sample in a study of CD8+ T cells in alopecia areata. The authors extracted RNA and reverse transcribed it into cDNA as the sequencing template. Generated by immunoSEQ multiplex PCR, the TCRdb table keeps only in-frame clones and is missing some. The table includes approximately 66,000 clones, approximately 60% detected once. Here the sequenced sample was CD8+ T cells sorted from blood, taken at week 0. These receptors originate from a human donor with alopecia areata.

The chain joins TRBV5-1 to TRBJ2-3, with D tentatively TRBD1 (6 bases). There are 14 residues in the CDR3. The germline V and J ends were trimmed by 4 bases and 3 bases, with 12 bases remaining between them. CDR1 and CDR2 (germline): SGHRS, YFSETQ. Here the CDR3 reads CASSTARGTDTQYF. The CDR3 region has the DNA TGCGCCAGCAGCACTGCGAGGGGGACAGATACGCAGTATTTT. The whole variable domain, remainder taken from reference TRBV5-1 and TRBJ2-3, is KAGVTQTPRYLIKTRGQQVTLSCSPISGHRSVSWYQQTPGQGLQFLFEYFSETQRNKGNFPGRFSGRQFSNSRSEMNVSTLELGDSALYLCASSTARGTDTQYFGPGTRLTVL.

This clone was recorded only once. For the CDR3, the DNA is TGTGCCAGCAGCGCCCTGAACTCGGGGGTGGGTGAAGCTTTCTTT. Translation gives CASSALNSGVGEAFF. The rearrangement links TRBV7-9 to TRBJ1-1; maybe TRBD1 (5 bases). This CDR3 contains 15 residues. Trimming pared 5 bases from V and 7 bases from J, leaving 20 bases between. CDR1 SEHNR and CDR2 FQNEAQ come from the germline V gene (reference sequence).

The chain uses TRBV29-1 and TRBJ1-1; D gene unclear. The germline V gene has CDR1 SQVTM and CDR2 ANQGSEA. V was cut by 2 bases and J by 4 bases, with 11 bases left in between. The CDR3 spans 13 residues. The DNA of the CDR3 is TGCAGCGTTGAACCATCTGAGGGCACTGAAGCTTTCTTT. Amino acids: CSVEPSEGTEAFF. Together with reference TRBV29-1 and TRBJ1-1, the CDR3 gives the full variable domain: SAVISQKPSRDICQRGTSLTIQCQVDSQVTMMFWYRQQPGQSLTLIATANQGSEATYESGFVIDKFPISRPNLTFSTLTVSNMSPEDSSIYLCSVEPSEGTEAFFGQGTRLTVV.

The CDR3 here is CASSFGPNTEAFF. CDR3 nucleotides: TGTGCCAGCAGTTTCGGCCCAAACACTGAAGCTTTCTTT. The chain joins TRBV27 to TRBJ1-1; D not resolved. Trimming took off 3 bases at V and 2 bases at J, with 7 bases between the two ends. Per the germline V gene, CDR1 is MNHEY and CDR2 is SMNVEV (reference sequence). The CDR3 consists of 13 residues.

The V and J genes are TRBV9 and TRBJ1-1; D is possibly TRBD1 (5 bases). Trimming took off 0 bases at V and 1 base at J, with 16 bases between the two ends. The CDR3 extends over 17 amino acids. Germline CDR1 and CDR2: SGDLS and YYNGEE. CDR3 DNA sequence: TGTGCCAGCAGCGTAGAGGGGACGGGACGAGGGAACACTGAAGCTTTCTTT. Its protein is CASSVEGTGRGNTEAFF.

This clone showed up just once. The rearrangement uses TRBV15 and TRBJ2-5; D uncertain. The V and J ends lost 6 bases and 2 bases respectively, with 13 bases between them. The length of the CDR3 is 14 residues. Germline V gives CDR1 LNHNV, CDR2 YYDKDF (reference sequence). The CDR3 region is CATSPAYRQETQYF. The CDR3 nucleotides read TGTGCCACCAGTCCGGCGTACAGACAAGAGACCCAGTACTTC.

There are a few counts of this clone. This chain links TRBV30 with TRBJ2-3; a weak D match, TRBD2 (5 bases). V dropped 5 bases and J dropped 6 bases, with 18 bases sitting between them. The CDR3 is made up of 14 amino acids. CDR1 is GTSNPN, CDR2 SVGIG, per germline (reference sequence). The CDR3: CAWAEASGSDTQYF. In DNA, the CDR3 is TGTGCCTGGGCCGAGGCCTCGGGGTCCGATACGCAGTATTTT.

This rearrangement joins TRBV4-3 to TRBJ2-2, with 7 bases identical to TRBD2. Trimming at V came to 0 bases and at J to 0 bases, leaving 10 bases not matched to a gene. The CDR3 consists of 19 residues. CDR1 and CDR2 from the germline V gene are LGHNA and YSLEER. The DNA for the CDR3 is TGCGCCAGCAGCCAAGATCTGTTCAAGCGGGGAACGAACACCGGGGAGCTGTTTTTT. Protein product: CASSQDLFKRGTNTGELFF.

The rearrangement joins TRBV4-2 to TRBJ2-5; 10 positions agree with TRBD2. The germline CDR1 and CDR2 sequences are LGHNA and YNFKEQ. The CDR3 extends over 16 amino acids. With V trimmed by 5 bases and J by 2 bases, 8 bases remained unmatched. The CDR3 sequence is CASSLESSGGQETQYF. In DNA, the CDR3 is TGTGCCAGCAGCTTGGAATCTAGCGGGGGTCAAGAGACCCAGTACTTC.